This T cell receptor beta chain was observed in a study of beta chain features in type 1 diabetes (dated by TCRdb to 2017 to 2018). For the study in its entirety: Mean age, gender distribution, total cell number and subset yield did not differ between patients and healthy donors. Across all samples, around 100 million sorted cells were examined, and cell number per subset correlated strongly with RNA yield. The study compared the TCRB repertoires of sorted circulating CD4+ T cell subsets in recently diagnosed type 1 diabetes patients with those in matched healthy donors. Naive and central memory subsets were obtained from all 30 or so donors, but regulatory and stem cell-like memory subsets were isolated from only 8 patients and 8 healthy donors. The paper's findings and limits, for the study overall: In all four CD4+ subsets, TCRB CDR3 length was moderately but significantly shorter in type 1 diabetes patients. Patients with type 1 diabetes made fewer insertions and deleted more nucleotides at VDJ recombination sites, implying thymic rearrangement abnormalities. Sequencing cDNA rather than genomic DNA could over-represent highly expressing activated cells, although activation and CD3 levels did not differ between groups. Because the HLA sub-analyses included only small numbers of individuals, any influence of HLA type on TCRB rearrangement was left unresolved. PCR may preferentially amplify shorter templates, but because patient and control samples were amplified and corrected together, any resulting skew would affect both groups equally. Naive, central memory and regulatory TCRB repertoires appeared to be more similar among patients than among healthy donors.

A single peripheral blood draw of about 116 mL on average was collected from each donor into heparinised tubes. A BD FACSAria II and a panel including CD45RO, CCR7, CD25, CD127, CD95 and CD27 were used to sort naive, central memory, regulatory and stem cell-like memory CD4+ T cells. Purity was above 95% for every sorted population. Right away, PBMCs were isolated by Lymphoprep density gradient centrifugation and were stained directly, with no culture step. So that batch effects would be minimized, each experiment stained and sorted samples in pairs, pairing one healthy donor with one patient. V is pruned by 5 bases and J by 3 bases, leaving 5 bases of the junction without a gene match. According to the germline V gene, CDR1 reads SGHTA and CDR2 reads FQGNSA. Measured from the cysteine to the phenylalanine, the CDR3 is 16 residues long. Only the CDR3 DNA stays, 48 bases, in frame from base 1. The entire isolated RNA was reverse transcribed using the High Capacity cDNA Reverse Transcription Kit, and thus expressed TCRB transcripts were sequenced. Deep immunoSEQ sequencing was performed on naive, central memory and regulatory T cell samples, with an average of roughly 3.3 million total reads per sample. Sorted cells were lysed in RLT buffer and RNA was extracted with DNase-treated RNeasy Micro or Mini kits, depending on cell number. Each cell subset was processed separately to prevent cross-contamination, with patient and healthy donor samples processed together. The immunoSEQ multiplex PCR was used to amplify TCRB sequences from cDNA, generating 87-bp fragments that spanned the CDR3 region. Amplicons were sequenced on the Illumina HiSeq platform. On the authors' methods: PCR bias was computationally corrected using synthetic template baselines, reads within Hamming distance 2 were collapsed, and singletons that could not be merged were discarded. Reads were aligned to IMGT to assign V, D and J genes, CDR3 length, and insertions or deletions at six rearrangement sites. Within each subset, clonotype counts were normalized to sorted cell number, after which true diversity and Gini coefficients were computed with the tcR R package. Repertoire sharing was quantified using the overlap coefficient calculated on TCRB nucleotide sequences. Out-of-frame TCRB sequences from naive cells were analyzed to stand in for the pre-selection repertoire. Entries here come from immuneACCESS through TCRdb and include only in-frame sequences with V and J called. Some clones fail to appear in such tables; in the studies checked, an unresolved V gene covers under half of the shortfall, and the cause of the remainder is unknown. V, J and clone size reflect that table, while D and trimming were determined from the DNA. This sample comprises over 200,000 clones, roughly 11% of them detected only once. The biggest ten clones account for more than 0.015% of the sample.

In the case of this clone: The antigen it binds to is not known. Base quality data are lacking; no much larger clone is found one base away.

The specimen was naive CD4+ T cells from blood. Reading the label with the study, this specimen's cell subset or site is: true naive CD4+ T cells. The chain couples TRBV7-2 to TRBJ2-1; 12 junctional bases match TRBD2. This sequence originates from a man younger than 45 with type 1 diabetes. The CDR3 region reads CASSPPGLAGYNEQFF. The nucleotides read TGTGCCAGCAGCCCCCCGGGACTAGCGGGCTACAATGAGCAGTTCTTC.